These 22 T cell receptor beta chains share one sample of origin, sequenced in a study of OX40 agonist ivuxolimab in advanced cancers. The repertoire was sequenced with immunoSEQ multiplex PCR; TCRdb's copy has only in-frame clones and lacks some. Among approximately 56,000 clones listed, about 89% were seen once. The starting material was CD4+ or CD8+ T cells sorted from blood, obtained in a trial of the OX40 agonist ivuxolimab. The receptor source for this set is an adult with an advanced solid tumor such as melanoma, head and neck, liver or kidney cancer.

The gene calls are TRBV10-3 and TRBJ1-5; D uncertain. V was cut by 2 bases and J by 1 base, with 18 bases left in between. CDR3 length equals 18 residues. The germline CDR1 and CDR2 sequences are ENHRY and SYGVKD. CDR3 in amino acids: CAISEPSLGIGSNQPQHF. The CDR3 nucleotides are TGTGCCATCAGTGAGCCCTCGCTGGGTATCGGGAGCAATCAGCCCCAGCATTTT.

This rearrangement joins TRBV7-2 to TRBJ1-1, with D possibly matching TRBD1 (5 bases). The CDR3 runs to 15 residues. Germline V gene sequence: CDR1 SGHTA, CDR2 FQGNSA. V was pared by 3 bases and J by 4 bases, with 15 bases between. CDR3 loop: CASSLSGRAVTEAFF. CDR3 DNA: TGTGCCAGCAGCTTGTCAGGGCGGGCGGTCACTGAAGCTTTCTTT.

The V gene is TRBV5-1, the J gene TRBJ1-1, with 7 bases that match TRBD1. V lost 0 bases, J lost 1 base, and 0 bases stayed unmatched. Germline assignment: CDR1 SGHRS and CDR2 YFSETQ. This CDR3 is built from 14 residues. CDR3 DNA sequence: TGCGCCAGCAGCTTGGAGGGGGCGAACACTGAAGCTTTCTTT. Protein sequence: CASSLEGANTEAFF.

The chain carries TRBV7-9 and TRBJ2-3, with TRBD2 identical over 14 bases. Germline trimming cut 5 bases from V and 1 base from J; bases unmatched to any gene: 2. Germline values: CDR1 SEHNR, CDR2 FQNEAQ (reference sequence). This CDR3 is 16 amino acids long. This CDR3 is CASSPGLAGGTDTQYF. DNA for the CDR3: TGTGCCAGCAGCCCGGGACTAGCGGGAGGCACAGATACGCAGTATTTT.

The table lists this clone with a count of one. V gene TRBV2 combines with J gene TRBJ2-5; no firm D call. V was cut by 5 bases and J by 1 base, with 20 bases left in between. This CDR3 spans 17 amino acids. Per germline, CDR1 SNHLY and CDR2 FYNNEI. Here the CDR3 reads CASSPRSGLRRQETQYF. CDR3 nucleotide sequence: TGTGCCAGCAGTCCTAGGTCGGGTCTTAGGCGCCAAGAGACCCAGTACTTC.

The rearrangement uses TRBV28 and TRBJ1-1; D unclear. Per germline, CDR1 MDHEN and CDR2 SYDVKM. The CDR3 runs to 11 residues. Trimming cost V 6 bases and J 1 base, with 3 bases left between them. The CDR3 region has the DNA TGTGCCAGCAGGGAGAACACTGAAGCTTTCTTT. Protein: CASRENTEAFF.

The J gene is TRBJ1-2, the V gene TRBV6-6, with a possible D match to TRBD1 (5 bases). The germline V gene has CDR1 MNHNY and CDR2 SVGAGI (reference sequence). V gave up 5 bases and J gave up 0 bases, with 7 bases separating them. This CDR3 contains 13 residues. The CDR3 DNA sequence: TGTGCCAGCAGTAAGACAGCTAACTATGGCTACACCTTC. Residues: CASSKTANYGYTF.

The chain uses TRBV10-3 and TRBJ1-2, with 9 bases lining up with TRBD1. CDR1 and CDR2 from the germline V gene are ENHRY and SYGVKD. The CDR3 totals 14 residues. The V and J ends lost 6 bases and 4 bases, in that order; junction bases with no gene match: 6. CDR3 in DNA: TGTGCCATCAGCCCGGACAGGGGCGCCTATGGCTACACCTTC. Translating it yields CAISPDRGAYGYTF.

This chain connects TRBV11-2 to TRBJ1-4; TRBD1 might be the D (5 bases). CDR3 length equals 14 residues. Germline V gives CDR1 SGHAT, CDR2 FQNNGV. V lost 2 bases to trimming and J lost 8 bases, with 12 bases between them. For the CDR3, the DNA is TGTGCCAGCAGCTTATTCCAGGGTGGAGAAAAACTGTTTTTT. Amino acid sequence: CASSLFQGGEKLFF.

As DNA, the CDR3 is TGTGCCAGCAGCTTGAGCGGGAGGGCCGGGAATGAGCAGTTCTTC. Amino acids: CASSLSGRAGNEQFF. The chain is built from TRBV11-3 and TRBJ2-1, with 10 nucleotides matching TRBD2. The junction had 6 bases not matched to a gene; V was cut back by 3 bases and J by 7 bases. CDR1 and CDR2 (germline): SGHNT, YENEEA. The CDR3 has 15 amino acids.

The chain joins TRBV5-6 to TRBJ1-3, with 8 bases lining up with TRBD1. This CDR3 is 17 amino acids long. From germline, CDR1 is SGHDT and CDR2 YYEEEE. Trimming took 3 bases from V and 3 from J; bases not matched to a gene: 11. The CDR3 DNA follows: TGTGCCAGCAGCTGGGGACAGGAAGATAAGGATGGAAACACCATATATTTT. Translating gives CASSWGQEDKDGNTIYF.

The chain combines TRBV7-6 with TRBJ1-1; D is possibly TRBD1 (6 bases). CDR1 SGHVS and CDR2 FNYEAQ come from the germline V gene. This CDR3 comprises 13 residues. Trimming shortened V by 8 bases and J by 1 base, and 11 bases separated the two germline ends. The CDR3 DNA sequence: TGTGCCAGCTCAAGACAGGAGAACACTGAAGCTTTCTTT. This gives the protein CASSRQENTEAFF.

The V and J genes are TRBV7-2 and TRBJ2-5; no definite D call. In germline, CDR1 is SGHTA, CDR2 FQGNSA. This CDR3 has 12 residues. Trimming took off 5 bases at V and 5 bases at J, with 9 bases between the two ends. The CDR3 sequence: CASSRDRETQYF. Here the CDR3 DNA reads TGTGCCAGCAGCCGCGATCGGGAGACCCAGTACTTC.

The J gene is TRBJ2-7, the V gene TRBV28, with D possibly TRBD2 on 6 matching bases. The V gene's germline CDR1 is MDHEN and CDR2 SYDVKM. V was pared by 8 bases and J by 7 bases, with 24 bases between. The CDR3 is made up of 15 amino acids. The CDR3 nucleotides read TGTGCCAGCCCAGGCCCCGAGGGGTTACGGGGGGAGCAGTACTTC. Its protein is CASPGPEGLRGEQYF.

V usage is TRBV28 and J usage is TRBJ2-5, with 9 bases fitting TRBD1. CDR3 length equals 15 residues. CDR1 and CDR2 (germline): MDHEN, SYDVKM. The V gene end was trimmed by 7 bases and the J gene end by 5 bases; junction bases not matched to a gene: 11. CDR3 in amino acids: CASTPAGTGRETQYF. The CDR3, as DNA: TGTGCCAGCACTCCGGCCGGGACAGGGCGCGAGACCCAGTACTTC.

The chain links TRBV6-1 to TRBJ2-7; 7 nucleotides line up with TRBD1. Unmatched junction bases numbered 10, after V lost 2 bases and J lost 6 bases. This CDR3 region has 15 residues. Germline loops: CDR1 MNHNS, CDR2 SASEGT. The CDR3 coding sequence is TGTGCCAGCAGTGAATCGCGACAGGGTAATTCCGAGCAGTACGTC. Protein product: CASSESRQGNSEQYV.

The J gene is TRBJ2-5, the V gene TRBV6-6; 8 positions match TRBD1. Per the germline V gene, CDR1 is MNHNY and CDR2 is SVGAGI (reference sequence). This CDR3 is 14 amino acids long. Trimming cost V 7 bases and J 10 bases; bases outside gene matches: 14. CDR3 in amino acids: CASIGQGALRVQYF. CDR3 DNA sequence: TGTGCCAGCATTGGACAGGGCGCCCTAAGGGTCCAGTACTTC.

This clone was counted a few times. The chain carries TRBV2 and TRBJ1-5, with D possibly TRBD1 on 5 matching bases. The V end was cut by 6 bases, the J end by 0 bases, with 9 bases between. The CDR3 length is 14 residues. CDR1 and CDR2 (germline): SNHLY, FYNNEI. The CDR3 sequence is CASRGDSSNQPQHF. DNA of the CDR3: TGTGCCAGCAGGGGGGATTCTAGCAATCAGCCCCAGCATTTT.

The V gene is TRBV5-1, the J gene TRBJ2-7, with 8 bases identical to TRBD1. V shed 6 bases and J 5 bases; nucleotides not matched to a gene: 7. The CDR3 has 13 amino acids. Germline V lookup: CDR1 SGHRS, CDR2 YFSETQ. The DNA for the CDR3 is TGCGCCAGCATGTCTGACAGGGGCGACGAGCAGTACGTC. The encoded protein is CASMSDRGDEQYV.

This clone has a handful of counts. This chain connects TRBV28 to TRBJ2-5; tentatively, D is TRBD1 or TRBD2 (7 bases each). Deletions cut 4 bases from V and 4 bases from J, with 16 bases between. CDR1 is MDHEN and CDR2 is SYDVKM in the germline V gene. The CDR3 contains 15 residues. The CDR3 reads CASSSGGGGRETQYF. CDR3 DNA: TGTGCCAGCAGTTCAGGGGGAGGGGGGAGAGAGACCCAGTACTTC.

This clone was detected only once. The chain carries TRBV7-2 and TRBJ2-3, with D tentatively TRBD1 (6 bases). Germline V gene sequence: CDR1 SGHTA, CDR2 FQGNSA. This CDR3 spans 15 amino acids. V gave up 4 bases and J gave up 2 bases, with 13 bases separating them. The CDR3 nucleotides are TGTGCCAGCAGCTACACCGGGACAAACACAGATACGCAGTATTTT. It encodes CASSYTGTNTDTQYF. Full variable domain (outside the CDR3, taken from reference TRBV7-2 and TRBJ2-3): GAGVSQSPSNKVTEKGKDVELRCDPISGHTALYWYRQSLGQGLEFLIYFQGNSAPDKSGLPSDRFSAERTGGSVSTLTIQRTQQEDSAVYLCASSYTGTNTDTQYFGPGTRLTVL.

The V gene is TRBV7-2, the J gene TRBJ2-7; no clear D gene. CDR3 length equals 13 residues. Looked up from germline, CDR1 is SGHTA and CDR2 is FQGNSA. Trimming took 6 bases from V and 6 from J, leaving 15 bases between them. The CDR3 DNA reads as TGTGCCAGCAGGGCAATCCACTCCGGCGAGCAGTACTTC. Translating it yields CASRAIHSGEQYF.